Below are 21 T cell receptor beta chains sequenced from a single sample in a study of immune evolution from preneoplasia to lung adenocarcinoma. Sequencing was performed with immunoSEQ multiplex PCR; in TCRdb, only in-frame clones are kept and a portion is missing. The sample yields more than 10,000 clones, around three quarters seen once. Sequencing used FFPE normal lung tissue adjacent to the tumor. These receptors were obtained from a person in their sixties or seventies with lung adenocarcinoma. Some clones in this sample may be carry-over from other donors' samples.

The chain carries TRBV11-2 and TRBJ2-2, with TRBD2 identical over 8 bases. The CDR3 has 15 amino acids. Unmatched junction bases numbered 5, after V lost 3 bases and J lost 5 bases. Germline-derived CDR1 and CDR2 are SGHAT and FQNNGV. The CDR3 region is CASSFGGGWTGELFF. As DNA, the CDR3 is TGTGCCAGCAGCTTCGGCGGGGGGTGGACCGGGGAGCTGTTTTTT.

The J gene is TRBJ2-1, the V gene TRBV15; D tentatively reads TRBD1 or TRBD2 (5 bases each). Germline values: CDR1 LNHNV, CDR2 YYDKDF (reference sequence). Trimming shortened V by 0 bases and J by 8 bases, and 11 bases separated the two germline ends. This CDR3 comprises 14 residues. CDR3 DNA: TGTGCCACCAGCAGAGAGGGGGTGAGCGATGAGCAGTTCTTC. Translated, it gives CATSREGVSDEQFF.

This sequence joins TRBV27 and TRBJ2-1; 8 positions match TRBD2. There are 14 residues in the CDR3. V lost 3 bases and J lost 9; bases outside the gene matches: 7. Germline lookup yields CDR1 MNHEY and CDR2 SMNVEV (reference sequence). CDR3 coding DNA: TGTGCCAGCAGTTTGGGAGCGGGAGTAGGTGAGCAGTTCTTC. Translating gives CASSLGAGVGEQFF.

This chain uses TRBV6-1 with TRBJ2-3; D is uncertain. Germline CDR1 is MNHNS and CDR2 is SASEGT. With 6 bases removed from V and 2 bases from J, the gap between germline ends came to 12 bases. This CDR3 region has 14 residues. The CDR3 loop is CASSQNAVTDTQYF. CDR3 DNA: TGTGCCAGCAGCCAAAACGCGGTCACAGATACGCAGTATTTT.

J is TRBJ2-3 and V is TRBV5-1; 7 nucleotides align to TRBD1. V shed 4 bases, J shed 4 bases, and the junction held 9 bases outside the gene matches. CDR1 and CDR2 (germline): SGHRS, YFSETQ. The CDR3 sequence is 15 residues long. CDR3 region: CASSLSKGAADTQYF. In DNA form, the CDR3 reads TGCGCCAGCAGCCTATCAAAGGGGGCGGCAGATACGCAGTATTTT.

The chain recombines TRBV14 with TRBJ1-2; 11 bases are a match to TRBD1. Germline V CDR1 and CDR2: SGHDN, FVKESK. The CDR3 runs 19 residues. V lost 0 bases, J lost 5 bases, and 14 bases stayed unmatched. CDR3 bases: TGTGCCAGCAGCCAAGATGGCCCCGGGACAGGGGGTGTAAGGTATGGCTACACCTTC. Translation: CASSQDGPGTGGVRYGYTF.

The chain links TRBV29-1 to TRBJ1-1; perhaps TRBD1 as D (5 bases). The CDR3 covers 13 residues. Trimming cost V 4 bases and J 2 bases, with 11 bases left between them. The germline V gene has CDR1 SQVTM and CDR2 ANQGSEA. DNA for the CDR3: TGCAGCGTTGTCGTCAGGGCAAACACTGAAGCTTTCTTT. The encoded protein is CSVVVRANTEAFF.

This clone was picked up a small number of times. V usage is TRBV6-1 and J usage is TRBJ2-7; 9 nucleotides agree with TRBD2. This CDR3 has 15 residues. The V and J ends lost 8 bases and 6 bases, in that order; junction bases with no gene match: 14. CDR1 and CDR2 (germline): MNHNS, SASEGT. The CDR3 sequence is CASRPQLAGTVEQYF. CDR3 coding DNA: TGTGCCAGCCGACCCCAGCTAGCGGGAACGGTCGAGCAGTACTTC.

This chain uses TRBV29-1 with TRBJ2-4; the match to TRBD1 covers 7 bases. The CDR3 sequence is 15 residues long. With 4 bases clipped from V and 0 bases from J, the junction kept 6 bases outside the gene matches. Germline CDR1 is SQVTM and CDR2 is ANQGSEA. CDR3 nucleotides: TGCAGCGTTGTGGGTAACAGGGGAGCCAAAAACATTCAGTACTTC. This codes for CSVVGNRGAKNIQYF.

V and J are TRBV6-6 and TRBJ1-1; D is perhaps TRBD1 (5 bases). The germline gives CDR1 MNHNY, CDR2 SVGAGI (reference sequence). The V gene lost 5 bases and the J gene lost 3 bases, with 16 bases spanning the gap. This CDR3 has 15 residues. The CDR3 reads CASSPPGRDYTEAFF. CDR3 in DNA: TGTGCCAGCAGTCCTCCAGGCAGGGACTACACTGAAGCTTTCTTT.

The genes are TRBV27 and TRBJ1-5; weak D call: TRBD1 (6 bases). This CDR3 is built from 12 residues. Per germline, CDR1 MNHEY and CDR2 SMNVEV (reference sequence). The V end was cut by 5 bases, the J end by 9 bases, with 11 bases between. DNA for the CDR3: TGTGCCAGCAGTCTTATACAGGGGCCCCAGCATTTT. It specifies CASSLIQGPQHF.

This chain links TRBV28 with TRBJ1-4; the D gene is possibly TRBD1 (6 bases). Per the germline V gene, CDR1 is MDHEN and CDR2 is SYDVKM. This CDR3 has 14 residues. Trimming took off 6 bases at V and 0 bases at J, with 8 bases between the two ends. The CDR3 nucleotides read TGTGCCAGCAGGGACAGTGCAACTAATGAAAAACTGTTTTTT. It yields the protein CASRDSATNEKLFF.

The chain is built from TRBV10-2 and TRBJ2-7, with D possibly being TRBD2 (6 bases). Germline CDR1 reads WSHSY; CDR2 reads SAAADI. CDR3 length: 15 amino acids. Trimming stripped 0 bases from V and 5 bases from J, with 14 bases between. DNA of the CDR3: TGCGCCAGCAGTGAGTCCGGAGGGCCGATAAACGAGCAGTACTTC. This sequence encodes CASSESGGPINEQYF.

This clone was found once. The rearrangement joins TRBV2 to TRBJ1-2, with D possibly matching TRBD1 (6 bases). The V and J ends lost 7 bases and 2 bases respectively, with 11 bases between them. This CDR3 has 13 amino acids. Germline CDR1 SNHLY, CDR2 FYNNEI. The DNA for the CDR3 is TGTGCCAGCAATCGGGGGCCCAACTATGGCTACACCTTC. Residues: CASNRGPNYGYTF. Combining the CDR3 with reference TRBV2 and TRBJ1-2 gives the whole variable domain EPEVTQTPSHQVTQMGQEVILRCVPISNHLYFYWYRQILGQKVEFLVSFYNNEISEKSEIFDDQFSVERPDGSNFTLKIRSTKLEDSAMYFCASNRGPNYGYTFGSGTRLTVV.

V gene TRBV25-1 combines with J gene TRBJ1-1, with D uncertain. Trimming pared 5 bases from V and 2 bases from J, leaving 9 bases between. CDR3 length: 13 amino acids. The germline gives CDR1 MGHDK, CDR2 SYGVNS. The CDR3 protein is CASSLTGNTEAFF. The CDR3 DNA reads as TGTGCCAGCAGTCTGACGGGTAACACTGAAGCTTTCTTT.

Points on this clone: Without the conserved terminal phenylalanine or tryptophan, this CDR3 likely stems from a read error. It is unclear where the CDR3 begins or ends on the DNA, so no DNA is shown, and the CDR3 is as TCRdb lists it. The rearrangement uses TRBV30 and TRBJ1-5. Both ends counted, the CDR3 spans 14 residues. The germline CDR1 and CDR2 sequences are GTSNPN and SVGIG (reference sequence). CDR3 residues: CAWSVSRRSNPRTL.

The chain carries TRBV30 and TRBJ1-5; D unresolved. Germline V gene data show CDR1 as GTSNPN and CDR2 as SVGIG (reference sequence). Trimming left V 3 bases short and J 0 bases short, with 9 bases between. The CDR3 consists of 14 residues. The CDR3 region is CAWRAEASNQPQHF. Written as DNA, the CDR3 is TGTGCCTGGAGGGCTGAGGCTAGCAATCAGCCCCAGCATTTT.

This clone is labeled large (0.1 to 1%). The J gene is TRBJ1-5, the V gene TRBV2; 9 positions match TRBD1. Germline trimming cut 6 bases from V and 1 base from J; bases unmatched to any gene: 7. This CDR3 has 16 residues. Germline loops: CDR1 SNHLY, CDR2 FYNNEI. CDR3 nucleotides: TGTGCCAGCAGGCCCACAGGGGGCACAAGCAATCAGCCCCAGCATTTT. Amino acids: CASRPTGGTSNQPQHF. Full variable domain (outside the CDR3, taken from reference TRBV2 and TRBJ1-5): EPEVTQTPSHQVTQMGQEVILRCVPISNHLYFYWYRQILGQKVEFLVSFYNNEISEKSEIFDDQFSVERPDGSNFTLKIRSTKLEDSAMYFCASRPTGGTSNQPQHFGDGTRLSIL.

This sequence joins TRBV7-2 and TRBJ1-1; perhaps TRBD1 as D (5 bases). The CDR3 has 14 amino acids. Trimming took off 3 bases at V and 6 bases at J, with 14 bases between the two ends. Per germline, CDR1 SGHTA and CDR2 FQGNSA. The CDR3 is CASSLGVGLSEAFF. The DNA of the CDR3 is TGTGCCAGCAGCTTGGGGGTGGGGCTTTCTGAAGCTTTCTTT.

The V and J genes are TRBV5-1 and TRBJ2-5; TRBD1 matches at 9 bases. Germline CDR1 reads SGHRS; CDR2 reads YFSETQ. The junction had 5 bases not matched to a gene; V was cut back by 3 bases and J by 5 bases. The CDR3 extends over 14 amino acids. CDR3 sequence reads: CASSSGQGLETQYF. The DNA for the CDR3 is TGCGCCAGCAGCTCTGGACAGGGGCTCGAGACCCAGTACTTC.

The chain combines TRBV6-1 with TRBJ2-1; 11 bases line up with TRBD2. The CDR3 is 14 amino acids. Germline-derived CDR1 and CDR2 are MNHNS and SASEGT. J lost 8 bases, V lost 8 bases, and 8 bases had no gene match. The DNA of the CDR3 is TGTGCCAGCGAAGTAGCGGGAGGGGAGGATGAGCAGTTCTTC. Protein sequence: CASEVAGGEDEQFF.